The rows below give T cell receptor beta chains drawn from one sample of a study of blood T cell repertoires in COVID-19. Libraries were prepared by immunoSEQ multiplex PCR; TCRdb keeps only in-frame clonotypes and omits some of them. The table includes about 53,000 clones, 90% detected once. Sequencing was carried out using peripheral blood. The receptors originated from a human donor in a cohort sampled during active COVID-19. The conserved cysteine and the conserved F or W are not part of the CDR3 here. A D gene is named only where the DNA matches it firmly.

TRBJ2-1	TRBV6-4	12	NA	ASSFGPGPNEQF
TRBJ2-2	TRBV19	15	NA	ASTQRWGTPNTGELF
TRBJ1-1	TRBV14	10	NA	ASSHKSSEAF
TRBJ1-2	TRBV12-3/TRBV12-4	11	NA	ASSFRAVSGYT
TRBJ2-2	TRBV4-1	14	TRBD1	ASSQEQGKLTGELF
TRBJ2-1	TRBV4-3	14	TRBD1	ASSRRGTGHYNEQF
TRBJ1-2	TRBV19	10	NA	ASSYSSYGYT
TRBJ2-7	TRBV7-9	13	TRBD1	ASSFPGQGEYEQY
TRBJ1-5	TRBV7-2	12	NA	ASSPRGTNQPQH
TRBJ2-1	TRBV7-2	13	NA	ASSLEGGEHNEQF
TRBJ1-3	TRBV4-3	13	NA	ASSQDRFSGNTIY
TRBJ1-1	TRBV12-3/TRBV12-4	11	TRBD1	ASSSTGGGGAF
TRBJ1-5	TRBV28	12	NA	ASTRGGKDQPQH
TRBJ1-2	TRBV9	17	TRBD1	ASSVRIRDRGAGNYGYT
TRBJ1-2	TRBV24-1	11	NA	ATRPGLLGGYT